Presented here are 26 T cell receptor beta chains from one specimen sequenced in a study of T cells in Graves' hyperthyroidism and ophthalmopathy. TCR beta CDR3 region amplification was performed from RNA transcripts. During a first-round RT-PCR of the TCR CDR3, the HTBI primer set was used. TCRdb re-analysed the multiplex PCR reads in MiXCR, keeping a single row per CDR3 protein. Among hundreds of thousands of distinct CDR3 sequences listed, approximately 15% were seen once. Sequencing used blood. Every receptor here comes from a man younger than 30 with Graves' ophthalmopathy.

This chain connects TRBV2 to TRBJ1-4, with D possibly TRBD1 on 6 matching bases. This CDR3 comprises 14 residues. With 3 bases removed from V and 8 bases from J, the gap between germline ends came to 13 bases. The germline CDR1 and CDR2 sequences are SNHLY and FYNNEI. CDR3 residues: CASSDEQGREKLFF. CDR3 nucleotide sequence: TGTGCCAGCAGTGATGAGCAGGGGCGGGAAAAACTGTTTTTT. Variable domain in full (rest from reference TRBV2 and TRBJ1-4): EPEVTQTPSHQVTQMGQEVILRCVPISNHLYFYWYRQILGQKVEFLVSFYNNEISEKSEIFDDQFSVERPDGSNFTLKIRSTKLEDSAMYFCASSDEQGREKLFFGSGTQLSVL.

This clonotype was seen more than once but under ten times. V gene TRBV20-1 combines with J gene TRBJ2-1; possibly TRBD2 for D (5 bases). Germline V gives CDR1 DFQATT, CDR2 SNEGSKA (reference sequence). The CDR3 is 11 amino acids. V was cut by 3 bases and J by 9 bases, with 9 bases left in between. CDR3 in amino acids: CSASYSGEQFF. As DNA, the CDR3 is TGCAGTGCTAGTTACAGCGGTGAGCAGTTCTTC.

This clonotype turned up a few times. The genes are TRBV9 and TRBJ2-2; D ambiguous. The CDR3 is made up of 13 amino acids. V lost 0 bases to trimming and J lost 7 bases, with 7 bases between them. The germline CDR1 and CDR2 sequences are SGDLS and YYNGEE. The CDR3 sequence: CASSVDGSGELFF. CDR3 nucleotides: TGTGCCAGCAGCGTAGACGGAAGCGGGGAGCTGTTTTTT.

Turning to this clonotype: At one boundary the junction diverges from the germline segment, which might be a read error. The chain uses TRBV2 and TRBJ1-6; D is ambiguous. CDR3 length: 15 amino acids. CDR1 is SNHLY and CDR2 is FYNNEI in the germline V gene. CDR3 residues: CASSLETPNNSTLHF. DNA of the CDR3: TGTGCCAGCAGCTTAGAGACACCTAATAATTCAACCCTCCACTTT.

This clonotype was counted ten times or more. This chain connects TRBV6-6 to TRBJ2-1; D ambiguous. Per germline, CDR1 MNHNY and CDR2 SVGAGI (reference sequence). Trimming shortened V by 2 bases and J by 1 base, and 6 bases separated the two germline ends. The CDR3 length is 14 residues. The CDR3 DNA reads TGTGCCAGCAGTTACGGGGATTCCTACAATGAGCAGTTCTTC. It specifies CASSYGDSYNEQFF.

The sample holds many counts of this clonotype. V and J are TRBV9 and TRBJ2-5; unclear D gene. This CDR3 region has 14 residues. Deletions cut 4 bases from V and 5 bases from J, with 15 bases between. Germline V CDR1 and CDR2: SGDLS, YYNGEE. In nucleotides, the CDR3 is TGTGCCAGCAGCTCCCTCGGCCGGTGGGAGACCCAGTACTTC. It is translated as CASSSLGRWETQYF.

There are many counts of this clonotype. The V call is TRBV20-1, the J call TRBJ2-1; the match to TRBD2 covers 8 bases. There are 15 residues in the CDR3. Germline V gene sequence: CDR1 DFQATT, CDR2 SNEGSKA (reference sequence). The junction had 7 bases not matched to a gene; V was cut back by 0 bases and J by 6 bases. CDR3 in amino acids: CSARDSTGGPNEQFF. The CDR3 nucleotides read TGCAGTGCTAGAGATTCGACGGGGGGGCCCAATGAGCAGTTCTTC.

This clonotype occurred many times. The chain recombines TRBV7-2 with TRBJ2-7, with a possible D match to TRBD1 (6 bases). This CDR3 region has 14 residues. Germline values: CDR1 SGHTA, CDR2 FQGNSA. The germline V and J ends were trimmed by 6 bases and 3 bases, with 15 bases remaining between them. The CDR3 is CASSGDTVFYEQYF. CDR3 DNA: TGTGCCAGCAGTGGGGACACCGTTTTCTACGAGCAGTACTTC. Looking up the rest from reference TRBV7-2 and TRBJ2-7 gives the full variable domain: GAGVSQSPSNKVTEKGKDVELRCDPISGHTALYWYRQSLGQGLEFLIYFQGNSAPDKSGLPSDRFSAERTGGSVSTLTIQRTQQEDSAVYLCASSGDTVFYEQYFGPGTRLTVT.

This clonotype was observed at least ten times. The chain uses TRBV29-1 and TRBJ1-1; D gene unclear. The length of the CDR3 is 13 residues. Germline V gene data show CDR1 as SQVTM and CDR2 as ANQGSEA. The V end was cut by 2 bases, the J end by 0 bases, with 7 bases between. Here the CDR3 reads CSVESQVNTEAFF. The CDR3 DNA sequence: TGCAGCGTTGAAAGTCAGGTGAACACTGAAGCTTTCTTT.

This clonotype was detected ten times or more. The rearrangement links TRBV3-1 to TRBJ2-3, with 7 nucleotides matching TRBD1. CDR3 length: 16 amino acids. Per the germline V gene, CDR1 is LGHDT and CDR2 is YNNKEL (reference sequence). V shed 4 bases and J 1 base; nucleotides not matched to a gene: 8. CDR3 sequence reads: CASSPPRQGGTDTQYF. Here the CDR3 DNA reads TGTGCCAGCAGCCCACCTCGACAGGGAGGCACAGATACGCAGTATTTT.

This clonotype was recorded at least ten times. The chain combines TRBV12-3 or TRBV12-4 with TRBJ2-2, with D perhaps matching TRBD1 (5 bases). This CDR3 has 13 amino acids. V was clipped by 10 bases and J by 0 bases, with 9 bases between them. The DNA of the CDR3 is TGTGCCACCGCAGGGACGAACACCGGGGAGCTGTTTTTT. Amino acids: CATAGTNTGELFF.

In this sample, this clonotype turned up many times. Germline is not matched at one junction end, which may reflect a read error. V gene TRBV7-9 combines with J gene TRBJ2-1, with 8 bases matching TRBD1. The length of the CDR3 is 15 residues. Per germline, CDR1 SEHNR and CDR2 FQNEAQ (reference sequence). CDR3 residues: CASSSGTGAYNEQFF. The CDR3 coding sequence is TGCGCCAGCAGCTCGGGGACAGGCGCTTACAATGAGCAGTTCTTC.

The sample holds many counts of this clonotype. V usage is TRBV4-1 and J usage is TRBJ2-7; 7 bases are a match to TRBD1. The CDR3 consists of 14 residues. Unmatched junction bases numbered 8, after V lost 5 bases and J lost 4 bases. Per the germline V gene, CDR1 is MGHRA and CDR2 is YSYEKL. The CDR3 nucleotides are TGCGCCAGCAGCTCGGGACAGAGGGAATACGAGCAGTACTTC. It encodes CASSSGQREYEQYF.

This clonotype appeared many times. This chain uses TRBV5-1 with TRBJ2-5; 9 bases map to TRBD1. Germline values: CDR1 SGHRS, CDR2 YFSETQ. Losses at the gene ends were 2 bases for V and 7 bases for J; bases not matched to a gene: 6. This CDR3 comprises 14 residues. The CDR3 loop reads CASSFGTGKATQYF. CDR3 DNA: TGCGCCAGCAGCTTCGGGACAGGGAAGGCGACCCAGTACTTC. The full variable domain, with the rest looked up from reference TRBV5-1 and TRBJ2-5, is KAGVTQTPRYLIKTRGQQVTLSCSPISGHRSVSWYQQTPGQGLQFLFEYFSETQRNKGNFPGRFSGRQFSNSRSEMNVSTLELGDSALYLCASSFGTGKATQYFGPGTRLLVL.

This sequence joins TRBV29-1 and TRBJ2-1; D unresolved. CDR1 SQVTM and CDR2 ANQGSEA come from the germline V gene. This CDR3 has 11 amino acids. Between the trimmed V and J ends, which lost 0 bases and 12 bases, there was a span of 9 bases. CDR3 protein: CSVEDRSTQFF. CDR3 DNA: TGCAGCGTTGAAGATCGGTCGACGCAGTTCTTC.

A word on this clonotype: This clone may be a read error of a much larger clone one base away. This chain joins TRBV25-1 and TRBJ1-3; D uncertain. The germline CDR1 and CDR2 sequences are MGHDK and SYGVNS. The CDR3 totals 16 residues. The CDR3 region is CASSASLQSSGNTIHF. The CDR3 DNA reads TGTGCCAGCAGTGCGTCATTACAGAGCTCTGGAAACACCATACATTTT. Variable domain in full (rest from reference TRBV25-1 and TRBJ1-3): EADIYQTPRYLVIGTGKKITLECSQTMGHDKMYWYQQDPGMELHLIHYSYGVNSTEKGDLSSESTVSRIRTEHFPLTLESARPSHTSQYLCASSASLQSSGNTIHFGEGSWLTVV.

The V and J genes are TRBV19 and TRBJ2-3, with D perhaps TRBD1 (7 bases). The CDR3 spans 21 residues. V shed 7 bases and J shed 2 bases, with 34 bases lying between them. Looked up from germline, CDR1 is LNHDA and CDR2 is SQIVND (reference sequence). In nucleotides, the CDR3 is TGTGCCAGTACCTCCTTACCCCCAGGGGGTATGGACTATCGCCCCACAGATACGCAGTATTTT. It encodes CASTSLPPGGMDYRPTDTQYF.

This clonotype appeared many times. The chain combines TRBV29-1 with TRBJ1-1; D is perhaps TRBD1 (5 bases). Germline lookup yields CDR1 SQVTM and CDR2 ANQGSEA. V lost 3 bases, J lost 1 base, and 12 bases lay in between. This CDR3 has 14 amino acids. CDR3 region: CSVEGRQTNTEAFF. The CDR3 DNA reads TGCAGCGTTGAGGGAAGACAGACGAACACTGAAGCTTTCTTT. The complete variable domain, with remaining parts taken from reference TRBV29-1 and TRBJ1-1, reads SAVISQKPSRDICQRGTSLTIQCQVDSQVTMMFWYRQQPGQSLTLIATANQGSEATYESGFVIDKFPISRPNLTFSTLTVSNMSPEDSSIYLCSVEGRQTNTEAFFGQGTRLTVV.

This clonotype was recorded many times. The CDR3 nucleotides read TGCGCCAGCAGCCTAGAAGAGGGGAACACTGAAGCTTTCTTT. Its translation: CASSLEEGNTEAFF. This chain uses TRBV4-1 with TRBJ1-1, with D unresolved. CDR1 MGHRA and CDR2 YSYEKL come from the germline V gene. The CDR3 consists of 14 residues. V was clipped by 4 bases and J by 1 base, with 10 bases between them.

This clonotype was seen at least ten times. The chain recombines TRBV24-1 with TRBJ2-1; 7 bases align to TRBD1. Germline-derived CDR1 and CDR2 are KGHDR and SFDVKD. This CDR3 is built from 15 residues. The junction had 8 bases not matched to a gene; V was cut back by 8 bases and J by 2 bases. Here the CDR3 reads CATTPGDRPYNEQFF. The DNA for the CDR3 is TGTGCCACCACCCCAGGGGACAGACCCTACAATGAGCAGTTCTTC.

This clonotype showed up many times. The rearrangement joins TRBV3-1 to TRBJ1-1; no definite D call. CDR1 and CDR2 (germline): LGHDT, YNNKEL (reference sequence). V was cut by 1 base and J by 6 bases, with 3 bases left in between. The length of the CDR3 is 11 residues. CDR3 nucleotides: TGTGCCAGCAGCCAAGGGGCTGAAGCTTTCTTT. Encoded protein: CASSQGAEAFF.

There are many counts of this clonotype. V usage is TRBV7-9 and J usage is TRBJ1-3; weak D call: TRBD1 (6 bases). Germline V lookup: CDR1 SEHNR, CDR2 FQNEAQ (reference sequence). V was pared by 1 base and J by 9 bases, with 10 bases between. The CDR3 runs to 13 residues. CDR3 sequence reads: CASSLESDSTIYF. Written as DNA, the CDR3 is TGTGCCAGCAGCTTAGAGTCGGACAGCACCATATATTTT.

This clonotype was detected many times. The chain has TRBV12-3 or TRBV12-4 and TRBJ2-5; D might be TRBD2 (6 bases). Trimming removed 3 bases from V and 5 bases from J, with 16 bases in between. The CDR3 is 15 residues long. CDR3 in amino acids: CASSFSAGTGETQYF. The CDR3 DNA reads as TGTGCCAGCAGTTTTTCGGCGGGGACGGGGGAGACCCAGTACTTC.

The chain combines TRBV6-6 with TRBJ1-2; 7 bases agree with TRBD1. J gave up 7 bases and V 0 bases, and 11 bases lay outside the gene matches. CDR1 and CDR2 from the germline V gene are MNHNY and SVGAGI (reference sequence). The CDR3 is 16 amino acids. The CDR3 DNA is TGTGCCAGCAGTTACTCCGCGACAGGGATGTCTGGTGGCTACACCTTC. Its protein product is CASSYSATGMSGGYTF.

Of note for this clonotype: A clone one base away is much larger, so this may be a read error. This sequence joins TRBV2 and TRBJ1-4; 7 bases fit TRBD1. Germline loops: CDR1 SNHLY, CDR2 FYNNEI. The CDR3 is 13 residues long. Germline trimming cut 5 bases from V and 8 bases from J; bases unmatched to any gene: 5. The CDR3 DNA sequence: TGTGCCAGCAGTACGACAGGGAAAGAAAAACTGTTTTTT. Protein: CASSTTGKEKLFF.

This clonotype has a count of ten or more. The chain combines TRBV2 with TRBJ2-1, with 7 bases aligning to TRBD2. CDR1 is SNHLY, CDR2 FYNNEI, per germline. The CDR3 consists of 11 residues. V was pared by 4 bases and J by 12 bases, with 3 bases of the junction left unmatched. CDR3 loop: CASSVRERQFF. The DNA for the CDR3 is TGTGCCAGCAGTGTGCGGGAGAGGCAGTTCTTC.